This paragraph covers one T cell receptor beta chain sequence. The junction and the germline gene differ at one end; a read error may be behind it. Other DNA sequences in this sample translate to the same CDR3. The data derive from a study of blood T cell repertoires in COVID-19. Study context: Sites in the United States, Italy and Spain provided acute and convalescent COVID-19 samples. Nucleic acid was either cDNA or gDNA, and it came from T cells, B-cell-depleted T cells, or PBMCs.

The CDR3 length is 15 residues. CDR1 is SGHNT and CDR2 is YYREEE in the germline V gene (reference sequence). In the original workflow: Amplification with reference gene primers provided the estimates of nucleated cell counts. The method was immunoSEQ multiplex PCR; TCRdb's version includes in-frame clones alone and lacks a portion of them. D and trimming were read from the DNA, whereas the V and J calls and clone size are those reported in that table. Among 340,000 or so clones listed, 83% were seen once. The sample comprised peripheral blood. The sequence was obtained from a man aged 25 to 40 with active or convalescent COVID-19. This chain uses TRBV5-4 with TRBJ1-2, with D unresolved. CDR3 coding DNA: TGTGCTAGCAGCTTGAGGAGCGAACGGGGCTATGGCTACACCTTC. It is translated as CASSLRSERGYGYTF.